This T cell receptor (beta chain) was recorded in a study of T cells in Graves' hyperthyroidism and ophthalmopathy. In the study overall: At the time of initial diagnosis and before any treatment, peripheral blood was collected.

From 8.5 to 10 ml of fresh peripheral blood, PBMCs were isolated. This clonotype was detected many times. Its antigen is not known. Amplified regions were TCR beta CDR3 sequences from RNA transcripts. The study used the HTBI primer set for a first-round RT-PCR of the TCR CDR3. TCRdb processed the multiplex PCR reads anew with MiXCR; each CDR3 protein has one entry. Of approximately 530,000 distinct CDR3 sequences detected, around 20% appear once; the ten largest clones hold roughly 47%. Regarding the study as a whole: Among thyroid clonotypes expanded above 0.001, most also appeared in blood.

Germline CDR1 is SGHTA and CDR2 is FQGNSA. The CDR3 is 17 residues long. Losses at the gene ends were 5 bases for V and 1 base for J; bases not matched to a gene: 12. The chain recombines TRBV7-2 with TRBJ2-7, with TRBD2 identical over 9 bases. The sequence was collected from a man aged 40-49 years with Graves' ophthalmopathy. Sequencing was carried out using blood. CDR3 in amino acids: CASSPGRWLAGSYEQYF. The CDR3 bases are TGTGCCAGCAGCCCGGGGAGGTGGCTAGCGGGGTCCTACGAGCAGTACTTC.